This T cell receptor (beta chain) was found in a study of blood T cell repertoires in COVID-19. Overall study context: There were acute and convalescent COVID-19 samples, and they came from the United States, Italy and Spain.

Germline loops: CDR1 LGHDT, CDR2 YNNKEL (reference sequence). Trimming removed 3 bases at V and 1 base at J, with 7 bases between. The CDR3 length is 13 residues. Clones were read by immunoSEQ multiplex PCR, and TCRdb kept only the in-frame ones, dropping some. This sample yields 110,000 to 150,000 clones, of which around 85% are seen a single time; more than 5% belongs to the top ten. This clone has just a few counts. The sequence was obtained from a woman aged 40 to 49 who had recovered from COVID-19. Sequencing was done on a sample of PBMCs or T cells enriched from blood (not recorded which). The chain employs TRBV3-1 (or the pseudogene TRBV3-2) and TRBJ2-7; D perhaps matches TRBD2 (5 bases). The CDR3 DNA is TGTGCCAGCAGCCAGGCGGGTTCCTACGAGCAGTACTTC. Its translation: CASSQAGSYEQYF.